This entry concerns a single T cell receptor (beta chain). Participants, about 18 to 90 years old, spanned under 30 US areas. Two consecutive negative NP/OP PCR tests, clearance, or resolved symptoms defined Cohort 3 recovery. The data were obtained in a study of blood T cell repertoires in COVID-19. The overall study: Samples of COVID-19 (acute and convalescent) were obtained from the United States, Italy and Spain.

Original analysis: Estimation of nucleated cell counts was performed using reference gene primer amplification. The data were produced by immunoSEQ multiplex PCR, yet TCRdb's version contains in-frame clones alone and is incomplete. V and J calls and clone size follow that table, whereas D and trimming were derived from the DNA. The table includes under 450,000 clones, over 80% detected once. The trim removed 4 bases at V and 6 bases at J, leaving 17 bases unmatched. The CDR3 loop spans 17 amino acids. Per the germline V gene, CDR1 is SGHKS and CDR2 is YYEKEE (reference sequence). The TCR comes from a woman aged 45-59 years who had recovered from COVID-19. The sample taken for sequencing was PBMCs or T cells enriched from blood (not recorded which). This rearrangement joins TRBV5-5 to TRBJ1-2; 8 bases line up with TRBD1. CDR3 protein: CASSHDWGRGQVHGYTF. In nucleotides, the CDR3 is TGTGCCAGCAGCCACGATTGGGGTCGGGGACAGGTCCATGGCTACACCTTC. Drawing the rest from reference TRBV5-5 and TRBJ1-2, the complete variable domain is DAGVTQSPTHLIKTRGQQVTLRCSPISGHKSVSWYQQVLGQGPQFIFQYYEKEERGRGNFPDRFSARQFPNYSSELNVNALLLGDSALYLCASSHDWGRGQVHGYTFGSGTRLTVV.